This T cell receptor (beta chain) was identified in a study of T cell repertoires in cytomegalovirus infection. About the study: HLA-B-restricted CMV epitopes that are well studied, plus recently identified HLA-C-restricted ones, were used by the study.

This clonotype was counted between two and nine times. What it recognizes is unknown. The CDR3 totals 13 residues. Trimming stripped 2 bases from V and 7 bases from J, with 11 bases between. One entry per CDR3 protein, called by TCRdb with MiXCR from the reads. This table has a few hundred thousand distinct CDR3 sequences, about 39% appearing once. The source was cultured PBMCs, collected from culture after CMV antigen stimulation. The clonotype comes from a human donor in good health (CMV status not recorded). Some clones in this sample may be carry-over from other donors' samples. This chain links TRBV12-3 or TRBV12-4 with TRBJ1-1; D uncertain. The CDR3 region has the DNA TGTGCCAGCAGTTTACACGGGGAAATTGAAGCTTTCTTT. This translates into CASSLHGEIEAFF.